The clone carrying this T cell receptor beta chain was seen a handful of times. Its antigen is not known. The sample comes from a study of metastatic and nonmetastatic thyroid tumors. Using MiXCR, TCRdb reanalyzed the PCR reads. The sample has some 90,000 clones, roughly 8.6% seen once; the top ten hold 8.8%. Overall study findings and caveats: In both blood and tumor samples, TCR beta diversity was reported significantly higher for malignant than benign nodules.

In germline, CDR1 is MGHDK, CDR2 SYGVNS. The CDR3 totals 14 residues. Trimming cost V 7 bases and J 2 bases; bases outside gene matches: 5. No patient had received any treatment before thyroid surgery. Sequencing was carried out using blood. The chain links TRBV25-1 to TRBJ1-2, with 9 positions matching TRBD1. The receptor comes from a female donor with papillary thyroid cancer or a benign thyroid nodule (not recorded which). Some clones in this sample may be carry-over from other donors' samples. The CDR3 nucleotides read TGTGCCAGCAATACAGGGGGCGAGAACTATGGCTACACCTTC. Its protein product is CASNTGGENYGYTF.